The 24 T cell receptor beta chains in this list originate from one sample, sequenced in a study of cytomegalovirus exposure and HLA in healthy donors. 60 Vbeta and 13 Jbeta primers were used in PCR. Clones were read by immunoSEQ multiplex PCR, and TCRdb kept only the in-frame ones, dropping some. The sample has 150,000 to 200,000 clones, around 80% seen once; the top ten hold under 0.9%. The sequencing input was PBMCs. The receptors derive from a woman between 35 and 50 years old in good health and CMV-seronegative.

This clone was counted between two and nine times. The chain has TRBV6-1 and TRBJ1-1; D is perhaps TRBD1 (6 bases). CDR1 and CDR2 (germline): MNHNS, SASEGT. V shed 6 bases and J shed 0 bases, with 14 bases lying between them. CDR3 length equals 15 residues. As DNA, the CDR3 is TGTGCCAGCAGCGGGTTTGGACAGATGAACACTGAAGCTTTCTTT. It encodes CASSGFGQMNTEAFF.

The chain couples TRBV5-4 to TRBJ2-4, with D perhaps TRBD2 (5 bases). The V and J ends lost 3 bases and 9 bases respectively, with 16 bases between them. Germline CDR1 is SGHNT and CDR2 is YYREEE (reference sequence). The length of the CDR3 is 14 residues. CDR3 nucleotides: TGTGCCAGCAGCTGGATGGGGAGAAGCACCATTCAGTACTTC. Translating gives CASSWMGRSTIQYF.

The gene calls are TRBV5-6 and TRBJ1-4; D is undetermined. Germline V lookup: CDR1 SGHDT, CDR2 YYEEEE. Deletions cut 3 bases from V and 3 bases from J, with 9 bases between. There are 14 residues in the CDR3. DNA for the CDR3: TGTGCCAGCAGCTCTCTGTTAGCTAATGAAAAACTGTTTTTT. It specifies CASSSLLANEKLFF.

CDR3 sequence: CASSYGGGTEAFF. The DNA for the CDR3 is TGTGCCAGCAGTTACGGGGGGGGGACTGAAGCTTTCTTT. This chain connects TRBV6-6 to TRBJ1-1; perhaps TRBD1 as D (5 bases). Looked up from germline, CDR1 is MNHNY and CDR2 is SVGAGI (reference sequence). Trimming removed 2 bases at V and 5 bases at J, with 9 bases between. This CDR3 is built from 13 residues.

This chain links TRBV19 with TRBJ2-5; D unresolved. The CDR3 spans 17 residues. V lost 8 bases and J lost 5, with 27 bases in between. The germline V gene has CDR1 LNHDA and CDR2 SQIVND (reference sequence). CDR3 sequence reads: CASAERIVPLAGETQYF. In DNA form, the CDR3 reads TGTGCCAGTGCCGAACGGATTGTCCCCTTAGCTGGGGAGACCCAGTACTTC.

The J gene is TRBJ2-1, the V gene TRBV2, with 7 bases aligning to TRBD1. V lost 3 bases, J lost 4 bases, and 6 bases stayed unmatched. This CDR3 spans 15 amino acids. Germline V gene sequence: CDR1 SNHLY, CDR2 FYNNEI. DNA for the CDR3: TGTGCCAGCAGTGAGGGACAGTTTGGATACAATGAGCAGTTCTTC. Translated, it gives CASSEGQFGYNEQFF. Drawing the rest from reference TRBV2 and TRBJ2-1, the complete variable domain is EPEVTQTPSHQVTQMGQEVILRCVPISNHLYFYWYRQILGQKVEFLVSFYNNEISEKSEIFDDQFSVERPDGSNFTLKIRSTKLEDSAMYFCASSEGQFGYNEQFFGPGTRLTVL.

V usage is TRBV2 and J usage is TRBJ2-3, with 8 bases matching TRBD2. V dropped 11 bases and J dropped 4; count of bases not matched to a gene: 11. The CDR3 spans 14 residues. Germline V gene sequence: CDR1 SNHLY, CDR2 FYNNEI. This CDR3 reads CAGTPGLVPDTQYF. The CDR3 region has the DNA TGTGCCGGGACACCGGGACTAGTACCAGATACGCAGTATTTT.

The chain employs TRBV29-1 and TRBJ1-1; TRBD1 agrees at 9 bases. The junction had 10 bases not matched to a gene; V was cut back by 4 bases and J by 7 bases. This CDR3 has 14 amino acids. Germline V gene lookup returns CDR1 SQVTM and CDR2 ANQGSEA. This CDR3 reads CSVANRGRFGEAFF. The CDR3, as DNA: TGCAGCGTTGCCAACAGGGGGCGCTTCGGTGAAGCTTTCTTT.

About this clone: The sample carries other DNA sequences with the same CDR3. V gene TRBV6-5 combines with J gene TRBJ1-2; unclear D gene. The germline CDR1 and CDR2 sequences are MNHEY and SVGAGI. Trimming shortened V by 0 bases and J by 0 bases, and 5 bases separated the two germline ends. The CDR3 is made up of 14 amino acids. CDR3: CASSYSTANYGYTF. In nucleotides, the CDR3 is TGTGCCAGCAGTTACTCTACAGCTAACTATGGCTACACCTTC.

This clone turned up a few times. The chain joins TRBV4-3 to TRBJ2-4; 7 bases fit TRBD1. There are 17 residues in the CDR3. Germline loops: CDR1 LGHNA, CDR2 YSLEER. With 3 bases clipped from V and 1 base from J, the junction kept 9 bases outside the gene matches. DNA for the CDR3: TGCGCCAGCAGCCACTCGACAGGGAGAGGGGCCAAAAACATTCAGTACTTC. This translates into CASSHSTGRGAKNIQYF.

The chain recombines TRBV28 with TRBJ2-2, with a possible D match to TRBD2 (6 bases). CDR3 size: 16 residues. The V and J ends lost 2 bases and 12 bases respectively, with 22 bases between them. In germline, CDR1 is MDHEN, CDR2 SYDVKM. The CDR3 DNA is TGTGCCAGCAGTTTAGGGCAGGGAGGTAGTTCTGGGAAGCTGTTTTTT. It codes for CASSLGQGGSSGKLFF.

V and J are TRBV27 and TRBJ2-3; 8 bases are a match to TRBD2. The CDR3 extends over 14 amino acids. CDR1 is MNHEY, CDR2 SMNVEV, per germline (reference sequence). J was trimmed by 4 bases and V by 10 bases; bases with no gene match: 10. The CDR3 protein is CATSWGTSADTQYF. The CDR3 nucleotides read TGTGCCACTTCCTGGGGGACTAGTGCAGATACGCAGTATTTT.

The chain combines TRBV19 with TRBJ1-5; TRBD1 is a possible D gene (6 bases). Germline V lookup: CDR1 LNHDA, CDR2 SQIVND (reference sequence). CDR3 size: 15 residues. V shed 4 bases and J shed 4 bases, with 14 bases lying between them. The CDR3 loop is CASSKDRGGNQPQHF. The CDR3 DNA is TGTGCCAGTAGTAAGGACCGAGGGGGAAATCAGCCCCAGCATTTT.

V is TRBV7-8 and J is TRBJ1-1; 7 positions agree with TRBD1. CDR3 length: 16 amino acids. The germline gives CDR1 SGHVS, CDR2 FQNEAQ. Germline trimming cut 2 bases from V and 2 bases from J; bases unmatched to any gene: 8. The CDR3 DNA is TGTGCCAGCAGCTTAACGACAGGGACGTTTAACACTGAAGCTTTCTTT. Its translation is CASSLTTGTFNTEAFF.

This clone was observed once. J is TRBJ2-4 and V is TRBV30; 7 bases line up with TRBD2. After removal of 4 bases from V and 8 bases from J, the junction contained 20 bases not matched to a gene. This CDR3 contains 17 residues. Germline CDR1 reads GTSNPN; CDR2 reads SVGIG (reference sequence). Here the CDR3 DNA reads TGTGCCTGGACCGGTCAGCCGGCGGGAGATTTGAGGGACATTCAGTACTTC. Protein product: CAWTGQPAGDLRDIQYF.

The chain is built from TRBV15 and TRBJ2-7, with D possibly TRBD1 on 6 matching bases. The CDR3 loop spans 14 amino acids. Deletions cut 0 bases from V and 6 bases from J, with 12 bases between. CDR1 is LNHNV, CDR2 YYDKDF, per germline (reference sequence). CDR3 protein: CATSRDQQGTEQYF. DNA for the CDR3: TGTGCCACCAGCAGAGACCAACAGGGTACCGAGCAGTACTTC.

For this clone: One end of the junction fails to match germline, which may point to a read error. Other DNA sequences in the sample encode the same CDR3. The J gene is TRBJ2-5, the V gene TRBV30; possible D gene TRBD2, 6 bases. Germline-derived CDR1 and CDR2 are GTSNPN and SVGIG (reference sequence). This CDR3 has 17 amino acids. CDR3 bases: TGTGCCTGGAGTGTAAATATAGGACACGGACTACAAGAGACTCAGTACTTC. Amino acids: CAWSVNIGHGLQETQYF. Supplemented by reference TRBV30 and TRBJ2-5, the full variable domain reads SQTIHQWPATLVQPVGSPLSLECTVEGTSNPNLYWYRQAAGRGLQLLFYSVGIGQISSEVPQNLSASRPQDRQFILSSKKLLLSDSGFYLCAWSVNIGHGLQETQYFGPGTRLLVL.

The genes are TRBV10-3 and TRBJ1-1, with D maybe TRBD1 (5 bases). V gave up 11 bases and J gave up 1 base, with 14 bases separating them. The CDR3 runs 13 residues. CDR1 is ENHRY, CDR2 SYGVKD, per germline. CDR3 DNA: TGTGCCGGGGGTCGGGAGGCGAACACTGAAGCTTTCTTT. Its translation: CAGGREANTEAFF.

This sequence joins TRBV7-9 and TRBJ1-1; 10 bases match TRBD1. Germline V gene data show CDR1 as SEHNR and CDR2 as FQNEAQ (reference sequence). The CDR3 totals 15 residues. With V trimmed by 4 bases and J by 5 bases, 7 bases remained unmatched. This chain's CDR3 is CASSSYRQGATEAFF. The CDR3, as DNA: TGTGCCAGCAGCTCATACCGACAGGGGGCAACTGAAGCTTTCTTT.

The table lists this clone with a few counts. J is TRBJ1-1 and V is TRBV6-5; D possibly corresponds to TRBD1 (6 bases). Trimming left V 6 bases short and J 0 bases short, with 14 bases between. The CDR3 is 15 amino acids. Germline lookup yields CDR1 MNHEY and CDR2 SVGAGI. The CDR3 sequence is CASRLDRTVNTEAFF. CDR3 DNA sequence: TGTGCCAGCAGGCTAGACAGGACGGTGAACACTGAAGCTTTCTTT.

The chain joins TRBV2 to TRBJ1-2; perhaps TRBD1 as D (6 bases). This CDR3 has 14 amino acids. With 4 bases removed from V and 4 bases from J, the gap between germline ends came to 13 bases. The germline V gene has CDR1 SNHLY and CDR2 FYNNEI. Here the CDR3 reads CASSAPTGGYGYTF. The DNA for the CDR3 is TGTGCCAGCAGTGCTCCGACAGGTGGCTATGGCTACACCTTC.

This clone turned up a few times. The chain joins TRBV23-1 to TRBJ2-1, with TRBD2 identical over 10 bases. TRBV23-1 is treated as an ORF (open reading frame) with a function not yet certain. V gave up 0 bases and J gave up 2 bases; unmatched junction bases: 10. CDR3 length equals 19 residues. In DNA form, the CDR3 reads TGCGCCAGCAGTCAATCACCCTCCGGGACTAGCGTAACCTACAATGAGCAGTTCTTC. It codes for CASSQSPSGTSVTYNEQFF.

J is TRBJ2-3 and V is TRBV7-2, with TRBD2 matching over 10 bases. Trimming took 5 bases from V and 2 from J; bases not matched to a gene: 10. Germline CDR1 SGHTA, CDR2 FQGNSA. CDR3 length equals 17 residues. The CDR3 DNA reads TGTGCCAGCAGCACCTATGGACTAGCGGAAATCACAGATACGCAGTATTTT. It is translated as CASSTYGLAEITDTQYF.

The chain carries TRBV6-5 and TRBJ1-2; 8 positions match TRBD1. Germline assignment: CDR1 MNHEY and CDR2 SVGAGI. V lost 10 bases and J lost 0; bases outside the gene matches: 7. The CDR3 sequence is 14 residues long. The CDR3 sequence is CATLGTGANYGYTF. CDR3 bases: TGTGCCACCTTAGGGACAGGAGCTAACTATGGCTACACCTTC.